These T cell receptor beta chains were read from a single sample in a study of cytomegalovirus exposure and HLA in healthy donors. Generated by immunoSEQ multiplex PCR, the TCRdb table keeps only in-frame clones and is missing some. The repertoire holds about 150,000 clones, under 80% seen once, with around 4% in the top ten. The sequenced sample was PBMCs. The receptors derive from a man between 18 and 35 years old in good health and CMV-seropositive. CDR3s include the opening cysteine and the closing phenylalanine or tryptophan. The D gene is left open where the match is weak. The size entry is marked missing in some rows and otherwise reads once, few, many or a size class.

J	size	V	D	CDR3	DNA
TRBJ2-1	.	TRBV5-4	TRBD1	CASSLGQGAYNEQFF	TGTGCCAGCAGCTTGGGGCAGGGGGCGTACAATGAGCAGTTCTTC
TRBJ2-2	.	TRBV29-1	.	CSVDSNTGELFF	TGCAGCGTGGACAGCAACACCGGGGAGCTGTTTTTT
TRBJ2-1	.	TRBV4-2	.	CASSQDQQVYNEQFF	TGTGCCAGCAGCCAAGATCAACAGGTTTACAATGAGCAGTTCTTC
TRBJ1-2	.	TRBV7-2	.	CASSRLPRVVGGGGYTF	TGTGCCAGCAGCCGCTTGCCTAGGGTGGTGGGGGGAGGAGGCTACACCTTC
TRBJ1-6	.	TRBV6-1	.	CASRNAGTSNSPLHF	TGTGCCAGCAGAAACGCCGGGACTTCGAATTCACCCCTCCACTTT
TRBJ1-6	few	TRBV6-4	.	CASSAQGGAYNSPLHF	TGTGCCAGCAGTGCTCAGGGTGGCGCCTATAATTCACCCCTCCACTTT
TRBJ2-5	.	TRBV6-5	TRBD1	CASSRPGTGKETQYF	TGTGCCAGCAGTCGTCCCGGGACAGGGAAAGAGACCCAGTACTTC
TRBJ1-2	.	TRBV28	.	CASSSEQGLGYGYTF	TGTGCCAGCAGCTCCGAACAGGGTCTTGGCTATGGCTACACCTTC
TRBJ1-2	.	TRBV7-2	.	CASSLGGVFPHGYTF	TGTGCCAGCAGCTTAGGCGGGGTTTTCCCTCATGGCTACACCTTC
TRBJ2-7	.	TRBV7-6	TRBD1	CASSLGTGRYEQYF	TGTGCCAGCAGCTTAGGGACAGGGAGGTACGAGCAGTACTTC
TRBJ2-1	.	TRBV28	.	CASSFPTGLVYNEQFF	TGTGCCAGCAGTTTTCCTACAGGGTTAGTATACAATGAGCAGTTCTTC
TRBJ2-1	.	TRBV6-6	TRBD2	CASSSPTSGRYNEQFF	TGTGCCAGCAGTTCGCCGACTAGCGGACGCTACAATGAGCAGTTCTTC
TRBJ1-6	.	TRBV6-5	.	CASSHPRGPLHF	TGTGCCAGCAGTCACCCGCGGGGGCCCCTCCACTTT
TRBJ2-5	.	TRBV5-6	.	CASSPAGGQETQYF	TGTGCCAGCAGCCCGGCGGGCGGTCAAGAGACCCAGTACTTC
TRBJ2-3	.	TRBV28	.	CASSSSLPRDDTQYF	TGTGCCAGCAGTTCATCCCTACCTCGGGATGATACGCAGTATTTT
TRBJ2-7	.	TRBV4-1	TRBD2	CASSLGLAGNYEQYF	TGCGCCAGCAGCCTTGGGCTAGCGGGAAACTACGAGCAGTACTTC
TRBJ2-5	.	TRBV2	.	CASSATGLETQYF	TGTGCCAGCAGCGCTACAGGGTTGGAGACCCAGTACTTC
TRBJ2-7	.	TRBV6-5	.	CASSRPGESSYEQYF	TGTGCCAGCAGTCGGCCGGGAGAAAGCTCCTACGAGCAGTACTTC
TRBJ2-7	.	TRBV28	.	CASSFLAGGGEQYF	.
TRBJ2-2	few	TRBV9	.	CASSVDYGRGVGELFF	TGTGCCAGCAGCGTAGACTACGGGAGAGGTGTCGGGGAGCTGTTTTTT
TRBJ2-7	.	TRBV29-1	TRBD1	CSVEIPGTGGPYEQYF	TGCAGCGTTGAAATCCCCGGGACAGGGGGGCCCTACGAGCAGTACTTC
TRBJ1-1	few	TRBV6-1	.	CASGDILNTEAFF	TGTGCCAGCGGGGACATTCTGAACACTGAAGCTTTCTTT
TRBJ2-7	.	TRBV5-1	.	CASSFQGPTYEQYF	TGCGCCAGCAGCTTCCAGGGGCCTACCTACGAGCAGTACTTC
TRBJ2-7	.	TRBV28	TRBD2	CASSRLAVYEQYF	TGTGCCAGCAGTCGCCTAGCGGTCTACGAGCAGTACTTC
TRBJ1-2	.	TRBV27	.	CASSDTGYYGYTF	TGTGCCAGCAGCGATACAGGTTACTATGGCTACACCTTC
TRBJ1-5	once	TRBV28	TRBD1	CASSAGGGGQPQHF	TGTGCCAGCAGTGCAGGGGGCGGAGGTCAGCCCCAGCATTTT
TRBJ2-5	.	TRBV6-6	.	CASRDDRNYQETQYF	TGTGCCAGCAGGGACGACAGGAATTATCAAGAGACCCAGTACTTC
TRBJ2-1	.	TRBV5-6	.	CASSFGVLGSLLYNEQFF	TGTGCCAGCAGCTTCGGTGTTTTGGGCTCTCTACTCTACAATGAGCAGTTCTTC
TRBJ2-7	few	TRBV7-2	TRBD1	CASSPTRTGGYEQYF	TGTGCCAGCAGCCCAACTAGGACAGGGGGCTACGAGCAGTACTTC
TRBJ2-4	.	TRBV30	.	CAWEGHINKNIQYF	TGTGCCTGGGAGGGACATATCAACAAAAACATTCAGTACTTC
TRBJ2-3	few	TRBV7-2	.	CASSPGLGSTDTQYF	TGTGCCAGCAGCCCCGGACTGGGAAGCACAGATACGCAGTATTTT
TRBJ2-2	.	TRBV18	TRBD1	CASSPLRDSPNTGELFF	TGTGCCAGCTCACCACTCCGGGACAGTCCGAACACCGGGGAGCTGTTTTTT
TRBJ2-5	.	TRBV19	TRBD1	CASGQGPQGTQYF	TGTGCCAGTGGACAGGGGCCGCAGGGGACCCAGTACTTC
TRBJ1-1	few	TRBV28	TRBD1	CASSHLDRGDTEAFF	TGTGCCAGCAGCCATTTGGACAGGGGGGACACTGAAGCTTTCTTT
TRBJ2-1	.	TRBV10-3	.	CAISESRRTYNEQFF	TGTGCCATCAGTGAGTCGCGGCGCACATACAATGAGCAGTTCTTC
TRBJ2-7	.	TRBV5-4	TRBD1	CASSLGDRGYEQYF	TGTGCCAGCAGCTTGGGTGACAGGGGCTACGAGCAGTACTTC
TRBJ2-3	.	TRBV7-2	TRBD1	CASSDQQGGTQYF	TGTGCCAGCAGCGATCAACAGGGGGGTACGCAGTATTTT
TRBJ1-2	.	TRBV6-5	.	CASSYSGGVGNGYTF	TGTGCCAGCAGTTACTCGGGGGGGGTTGGGAATGGCTACACCTTC
TRBJ2-7	.	TRBV7-2	.	CASQEQGRRGEQYF	TGTGCCAGCCAAGAGCAGGGCCGGCGGGGCGAGCAGTACTTC
TRBJ2-1	once	TRBV7-3	.	CASSGGGGTSYNEQFF	TGTGCCAGCAGCGGTGGAGGAGGAACAAGTTACAATGAGCAGTTCTTC
TRBJ1-1	few	TRBV2	.	CASSGWAGNTEAFF	TGTGCCAGCAGTGGGTGGGCGGGGAACACTGAAGCTTTCTTT
TRBJ2-5	.	TRBV7-2	TRBD1	CASSVDRTGETQYF	TGTGCCAGCAGCGTGGACAGGACCGGAGAGACCCAGTACTTC